A selection of T cell receptor beta chains follows, all from one sample in a study of blood T cells in healthy people across ages. TCRdb reanalysed the 5' RACE reads using MiXCR and keeps one entry per CDR3 protein. This sample has 1.5 million to 2 million distinct CDR3 sequences, with 40% to 55% found just once. Material: blood. The source of these receptors is a woman between 35 and 50 years old in good health. Each CDR3 is given with its conserved first and last residue. Fields, in order: J gene, CDR3 length, V gene, CDR3 protein.

j_call: TRBJ2-4
cdr3_length: 15
v_call: TRBV7-2
cdr3_aa: CASSAPHQGKNIQYF

j_call: TRBJ2-1
cdr3_length: 15
v_call: TRBV11-2
cdr3_aa: CASSLVAEENNEQFF

j_call: TRBJ2-2
cdr3_length: 16
v_call: TRBV20-1
cdr3_aa: CSAREMGGSRTGELFF

j_call: TRBJ1-3
cdr3_length: 17
v_call: TRBV5-1
cdr3_aa: CASSSFLDRGAGNTIYF

j_call: TRBJ1-6
cdr3_length: 14
v_call: TRBV7-9
cdr3_aa: CASSFARGLSPLHF

j_call: TRBJ2-7
cdr3_length: 17
v_call: TRBV29-1
cdr3_aa: CSVEVSGSDRFFYEQYF

j_call: TRBJ1-5
cdr3_length: 13
v_call: TRBV28
cdr3_aa: CASSQGIGQPQHF

j_call: TRBJ2-7
cdr3_length: 14
v_call: TRBV9
cdr3_aa: CASSAQGLSTEQYF

j_call: TRBJ1-5
cdr3_length: 16
v_call: TRBV20-1
cdr3_aa: CSARGGGAGGNQPQHF

j_call: TRBJ1-2
cdr3_length: 11
v_call: TRBV6-1
cdr3_aa: CASSDRMGYTF

j_call: TRBJ2-1
cdr3_length: 15
v_call: TRBV7-3
cdr3_aa: CASSAGRATINEQFF

j_call: TRBJ2-3
cdr3_length: 15
v_call: TRBV20-1
cdr3_aa: CSASERGPSTDTQYF

j_call: TRBJ2-5
cdr3_length: 14
v_call: TRBV6-1
cdr3_aa: CASISTGFQETQYF

j_call: TRBJ2-5
cdr3_length: 14
v_call: TRBV2
cdr3_aa: CASSERTNQETQYF

j_call: TRBJ2-3
cdr3_length: 16
v_call: TRBV6-6
cdr3_aa: CASSTQGAGGLDTQYF

j_call: TRBJ1-6
cdr3_length: 16
v_call: TRBV12-3/TRBV12-4
cdr3_aa: CASSPGQGGRNSPLHF

j_call: TRBJ1-5
cdr3_length: 17
v_call: TRBV7-2
cdr3_aa: CASSLVAGQASNQPQHF

j_call: TRBJ2-7
cdr3_length: 18
v_call: TRBV25-1
cdr3_aa: CASSETYPGRQNSYEQYF

j_call: TRBJ1-6
cdr3_length: 14
v_call: TRBV3-1
cdr3_aa: CASSHAGSHSPLHF

j_call: TRBJ1-2
cdr3_length: 16
v_call: TRBV7-2
cdr3_aa: CASSLRAGGEDYGYTF

j_call: TRBJ2-3
cdr3_length: 15
v_call: TRBV16
cdr3_aa: CASSQSDRGGDTQYF

j_call: TRBJ2-1
cdr3_length: 14
v_call: TRBV11-2
cdr3_aa: CVSSLGILMNEQFF

j_call: TRBJ2-1
cdr3_length: 16
v_call: TRBV11-2
cdr3_aa: CASSPPPGVSYNEQFF

j_call: TRBJ2-5
cdr3_length: 14
v_call: TRBV7-2
cdr3_aa: CASSLPVLAETQYF

j_call: .
cdr3_length: 16
v_call: TRBV7-2
cdr3_aa: CASSLGGDRGRETQYF

j_call: TRBJ2-5
cdr3_length: 16
v_call: TRBV7-9
cdr3_aa: CASSLDPGQGWETQYF

j_call: TRBJ2-3
cdr3_length: 13
v_call: TRBV4-3
cdr3_aa: CASSQLLGDTQYF

j_call: TRBJ1-6
cdr3_length: 15
v_call: TRBV9
cdr3_aa: CASSVEQGMGLPLHF

j_call: TRBJ1-2
cdr3_length: 15
v_call: TRBV4-3
cdr3_aa: CASSQTPTGSYGYTF

j_call: TRBJ2-3
cdr3_length: 15
v_call: TRBV7-2
cdr3_aa: CASSSESHRDGTQYF

j_call: TRBJ1-4
cdr3_length: 13
v_call: TRBV24-1
cdr3_aa: CATSDSGIGKLFF

j_call: TRBJ2-3
cdr3_length: 14
v_call: TRBV15
cdr3_aa: CATSSGGNTDTQYF

j_call: TRBJ2-3
cdr3_length: 15
v_call: TRBV27
cdr3_aa: CASSWAGMSQDTQYF

j_call: TRBJ2-7
cdr3_length: 18
v_call: TRBV7-2
cdr3_aa: CASSSAGGQGASWYEQYF

j_call: TRBJ2-6
cdr3_length: 16
v_call: TRBV29-1
cdr3_aa: CSVWGRGRAGANVLTF

j_call: TRBJ2-1
cdr3_length: 15
v_call: TRBV7-2
cdr3_aa: CASSLNPLFYNEQFF

j_call: TRBJ2-7
cdr3_length: 16
v_call: TRBV12-3/TRBV12-4
cdr3_aa: CASNLGRSQSSYGQYF

j_call: TRBJ2-1
cdr3_length: 16
v_call: TRBV9
cdr3_aa: CASSVGSSYYLSEQFF

j_call: TRBJ2-7
cdr3_length: 13
v_call: TRBV12-3/TRBV12-4
cdr3_aa: CASSLAARDREYF

j_call: TRBJ1-2
cdr3_length: 13
v_call: TRBV7-2
cdr3_aa: CASSLVAPYGYTF

j_call: TRBJ1-4
cdr3_length: 14
v_call: TRBV7-8
cdr3_aa: CASSHWDSNERLFF

j_call: TRBJ1-5
cdr3_length: 16
v_call: TRBV6-2/TRBV6-3
cdr3_aa: CASSYRDRSSNQPQHF

j_call: TRBJ2-3
cdr3_length: 12
v_call: TRBV2
cdr3_aa: CASGGISDTQYF

j_call: TRBJ1-2
cdr3_length: 12
v_call: TRBV2
cdr3_aa: CASSYGLGGYAF

j_call: TRBJ2-3
cdr3_length: 15
v_call: TRBV12-3/TRBV12-4
cdr3_aa: CASSSGQSISDTQYF

j_call: TRBJ2-2
cdr3_length: 17
v_call: TRBV4-2
cdr3_aa: CASSQDEGTSRTGELFF